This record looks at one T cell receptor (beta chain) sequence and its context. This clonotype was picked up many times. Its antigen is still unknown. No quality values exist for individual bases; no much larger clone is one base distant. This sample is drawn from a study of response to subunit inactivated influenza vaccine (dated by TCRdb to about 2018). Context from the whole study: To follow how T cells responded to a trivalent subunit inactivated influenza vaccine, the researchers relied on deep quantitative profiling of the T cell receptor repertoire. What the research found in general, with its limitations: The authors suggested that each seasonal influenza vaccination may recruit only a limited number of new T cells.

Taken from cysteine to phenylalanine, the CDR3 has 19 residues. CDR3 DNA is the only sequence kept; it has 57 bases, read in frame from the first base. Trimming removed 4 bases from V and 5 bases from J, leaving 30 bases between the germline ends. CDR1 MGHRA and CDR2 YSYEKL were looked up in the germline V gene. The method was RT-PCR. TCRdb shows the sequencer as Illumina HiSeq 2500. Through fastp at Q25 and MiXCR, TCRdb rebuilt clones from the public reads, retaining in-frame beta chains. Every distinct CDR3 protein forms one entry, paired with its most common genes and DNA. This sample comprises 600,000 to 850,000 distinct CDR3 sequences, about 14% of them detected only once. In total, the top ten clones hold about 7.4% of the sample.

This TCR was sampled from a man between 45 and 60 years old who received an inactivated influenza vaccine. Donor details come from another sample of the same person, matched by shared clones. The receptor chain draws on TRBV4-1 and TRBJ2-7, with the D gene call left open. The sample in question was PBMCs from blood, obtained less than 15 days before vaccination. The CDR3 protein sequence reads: CASSLSLGTITIGSNEQYF. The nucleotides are TGCGCCAGCAGCCTATCACTGGGTACAATAACCATTGGGTCCAACGAGCAGTACTTC.